This note documents a single TCR beta chain sequence. Participants, about 18 to 89 years old, spanned more than 20 US areas. Germline V gene lookup returns CDR1 MNHEY and CDR2 SVGAGI. The CDR3 is 16 residues long. V trimming: 0 bases; J trimming: 3 bases; junction bases outside the gene matches: 7. Original methodology: Amplification from reference gene primers served as the basis for estimated nucleated cell counts. Here immunoSEQ multiplex PCR was the method, and the copy in TCRdb shows in-frame clones only, minus some. V, J and clone size were drawn from that table, and D and trimming were deduced from the DNA. Among fewer than 250,000 clones listed, around 87% were seen once. This record belongs to a study of blood T cell repertoires in COVID-19. Study overall: Acute-phase and convalescent COVID-19 samples originated in the United States, Italy and Spain. From T cells, B-cell-depleted T cells, or PBMCs came the material, which was cDNA or gDNA.

What was sequenced was PBMCs or T cells enriched from blood (not recorded which). The V call is TRBV6-5, the J call TRBJ2-7; 8 bases are shared with TRBD1. The clonotype originates from a man younger than 45 who had been exposed to COVID-19. The CDR3 DNA is TGTGCCAGCAGTTACTCTTTCTCAGGGGGCGGCTACGAGCAGTACTTC. This sequence encodes CASSYSFSGGGYEQYF.